Listed below are T cell receptor beta chains from one sample, sequenced in a study of early T cells in non-severe SARS-CoV-2 infection. Using its own MiXCR run on the 5' RACE reads, TCRdb lists one record per CDR3 protein. Altogether fewer than 85,000 distinct CDR3 sequences are present, around 11% being singletons, with the ten largest covering about 12%. The sample here was whole blood, taken at baseline. These TCRs come from an adult who was a healthcare worker with PCR-confirmed SARS-CoV-2 infection or an uninfected control (not recorded which). CDR3s include the opening cysteine and the closing phenylalanine or tryptophan. A D gene is named only where the DNA matches it firmly. Clone size, where shown, is once, few, many, or a class for clones that have expanded.

D | size | J | V | DNA | CDR3
NA | few | TRBJ1-1 | TRBV7-2 | TGTGCCAGCAGCTCGCAGGGTTTCGGCACTGAAGCTTTCTTT | CASSSQGFGTEAFF
NA | many | TRBJ1-1 | TRBV28 | TGTGCCACTTTTGGATTTTTGGCTTTCTTT | CATFGFLAFF
NA | few | TRBJ2-3 | TRBV19 | TGTGCCAGTACCCCCGGAGGGGCGGGCACAGATACGCAGTATTTT | CASTPGGAGTDTQYF
TRBD1 | once | TRBJ1-1 | TRBV6-5 | TGTGCCAGCAGTTACTTCGGACAGGGGGCGCGTGAAGCTTTCTTT | CASSYFGQGAREAFF
NA | NA | TRBJ1-4 | TRBV4-3 | TGCGCCAGCAGCCAAGGGACAGTTAATGAAAAACTGTTTTTT | CASSQGTVNEKLFF
TRBD1 | many | TRBJ2-7 | TRBV20-1 | TGCAGTGCTAGATACGGACAGGACTACGAGCAGTACTTC | CSARYGQDYEQYF
NA | few | TRBJ1-1 | TRBV12-3/TRBV12-4 | TGTGCCAGCAGTTTATCAGGGGAAACTGAAGCTTTCTTT | CASSLSGETEAFF
NA | NA | TRBJ2-2 | TRBV2 | TGTGCCAGCAACAGGCTAAACACCGGGGAGCTGTTTTTT | CASNRLNTGELFF
NA | many | TRBJ1-1 | TRBV20-1 | TGCAGTGCTAAGGGACTTAATTCGAACACTGAAGCTTTCTTT | CSAKGLNSNTEAFF
NA | NA | TRBJ2-7 | TRBV5-1 | TGCGCCAGCAGCTTGGAACAGGCCAGCTCCTACGAGCAGTACTTC | CASSLEQASSYEQYF
TRBD2 | few | TRBJ2-5 | TRBV3-1 | TGTGCCAGCAGCCAAGAAAGCGGGGGGGCTTCCCAGTACTTC | CASSQESGGASQYF
NA | few | TRBJ1-1 | TRBV5-6 | TGTGCCAGCAGCATTGGTACACTGCGGGGGGCGGCTTTCTTT | CASSIGTLRGAAFF